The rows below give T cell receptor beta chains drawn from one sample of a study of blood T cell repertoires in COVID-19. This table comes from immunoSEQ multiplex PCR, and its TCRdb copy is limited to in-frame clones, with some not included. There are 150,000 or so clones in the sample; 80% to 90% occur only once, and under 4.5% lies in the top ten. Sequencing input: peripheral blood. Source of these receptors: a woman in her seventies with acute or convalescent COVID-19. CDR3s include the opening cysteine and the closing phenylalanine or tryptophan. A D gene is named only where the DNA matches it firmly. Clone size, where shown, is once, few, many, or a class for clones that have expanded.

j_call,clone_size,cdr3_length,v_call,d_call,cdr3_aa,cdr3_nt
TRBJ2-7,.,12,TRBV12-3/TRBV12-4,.,CASSLSVVEQYF,TGTGCCAGCAGTTTATCGGTGGTTGAGCAGTACTTC
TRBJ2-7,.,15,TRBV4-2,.,CASSQDDQRGYEQYF,TGTGCCAGCAGCCAAGATGACCAACGGGGCTACGAGCAGTACTTC
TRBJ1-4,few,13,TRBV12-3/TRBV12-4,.,CASSLALVEKLFF,TGTGCCAGCAGTTTAGCGTTAGTTGAAAAACTGTTTTTT
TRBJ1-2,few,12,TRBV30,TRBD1,CAWSAQGAGYTF,TGTGCCTGGAGTGCCCAGGGGGCTGGCTACACCTTC
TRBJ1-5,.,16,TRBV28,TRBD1,CACSLGSGGSNQPQHF,TGTGCCTGCTCTCTCGGGTCAGGGGGCAGCAATCAGCCCCAGCATTTT
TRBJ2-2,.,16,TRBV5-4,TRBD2,CASSLVSSGLTGELFF,TGTGCCAGCAGCTTGGTCTCTAGCGGGCTCACCGGGGAGCTGTTTTTT
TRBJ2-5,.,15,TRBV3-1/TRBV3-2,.,CASSQIGTPQETQYF,TGTGCCAGCAGCCAGATCGGGACACCCCAAGAGACCCAGTACTTC
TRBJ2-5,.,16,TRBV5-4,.,CASSQSSTARQETQYF,TGTGCCAGCAGCCAATCCTCGACAGCCCGCCAAGAGACCCAGTACTTC
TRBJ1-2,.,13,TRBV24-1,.,CATSEAGDYGYTF,TGTGCCACCAGTGAGGCGGGGGACTATGGCTACACCTTC
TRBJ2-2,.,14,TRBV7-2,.,CASSLLRHTGELFF,TGTGCCAGCAGCTTACTGCGGCACACCGGGGAGCTGTTTTTT
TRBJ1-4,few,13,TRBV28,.,CASSLGRAEKLFF,TGTGCCAGCAGTTTAGGGAGGGCAGAAAAACTGTTTTTT
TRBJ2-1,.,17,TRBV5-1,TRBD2,CASSLAGATGTSDEQFF,TGCGCCAGCAGCTTGGCCGGGGCCACCGGGACTAGCGATGAGCAGTTCTTC
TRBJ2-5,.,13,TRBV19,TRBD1,CARVRDRQETQYF,TGTGCCAGAGTCCGGGACAGACAAGAGACCCAGTACTTC
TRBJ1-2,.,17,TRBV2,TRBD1,CASSDSAGQITGYGYTF,TGTGCCAGCAGTGATAGTGCGGGACAGATAACCGGTTATGGCTACACCTTC
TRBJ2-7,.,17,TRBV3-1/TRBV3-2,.,CASSQDPLLTATYEQYF,TGTGCCAGCAGCCAAGATCCACTTCTAACTGCTACCTACGAGCAGTACTTC
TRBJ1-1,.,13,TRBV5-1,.,CASSSRGGFGAFF,TGCGCCAGCAGCTCTCGCGGCGGGTTTGGAGCTTTCTTT
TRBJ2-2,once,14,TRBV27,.,CASSFYRLTGELFF,TGTGCCAGCAGTTTCTATCGTCTGACCGGGGAGCTGTTTTTT